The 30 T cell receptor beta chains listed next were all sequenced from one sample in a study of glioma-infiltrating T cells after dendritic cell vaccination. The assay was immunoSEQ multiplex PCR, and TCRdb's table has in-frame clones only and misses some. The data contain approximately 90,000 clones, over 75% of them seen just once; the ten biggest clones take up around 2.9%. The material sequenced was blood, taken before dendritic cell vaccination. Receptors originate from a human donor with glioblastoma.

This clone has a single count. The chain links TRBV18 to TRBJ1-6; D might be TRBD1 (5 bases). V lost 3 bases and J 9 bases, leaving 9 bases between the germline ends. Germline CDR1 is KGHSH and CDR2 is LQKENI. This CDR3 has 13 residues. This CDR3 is CASSPLGGSPLHF. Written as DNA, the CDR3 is TGTGCCAGCTCACCCCTCGGGGGTTCACCCCTCCACTTT.

The CDR3 protein is CASSRRGVNQPQHF. CDR3 coding DNA: TGTGCCAGCAGTCGCCGGGGTGTCAATCAGCCCCAGCATTTT. J is TRBJ1-5 and V is TRBV7-6; D unresolved. Trimming cost V 6 bases and J 3 bases, with 12 bases left between them. Per the germline V gene, CDR1 is SGHVS and CDR2 is FNYEAQ. The CDR3 is made up of 14 amino acids.

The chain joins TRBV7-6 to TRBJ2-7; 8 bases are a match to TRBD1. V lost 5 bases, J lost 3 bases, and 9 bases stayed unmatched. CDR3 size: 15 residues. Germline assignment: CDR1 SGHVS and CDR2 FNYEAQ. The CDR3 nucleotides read TGTGCCAGCAGCCGGGCTCCACAGGGGGTCTACGAGCAGTACTTC. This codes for CASSRAPQGVYEQYF.

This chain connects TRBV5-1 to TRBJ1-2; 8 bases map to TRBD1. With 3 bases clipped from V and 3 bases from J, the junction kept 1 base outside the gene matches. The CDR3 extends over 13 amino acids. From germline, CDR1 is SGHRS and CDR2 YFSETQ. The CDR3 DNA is TGCGCCAGCAGCTCGGGACAGGACTATGGCTACACCTTC. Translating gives CASSSGQDYGYTF.

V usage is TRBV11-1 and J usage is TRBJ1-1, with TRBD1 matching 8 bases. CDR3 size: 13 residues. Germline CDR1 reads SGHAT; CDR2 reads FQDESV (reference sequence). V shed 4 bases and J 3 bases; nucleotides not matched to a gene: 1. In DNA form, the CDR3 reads TGTGCCAGCAGCTCACAGGGGGACACTGAAGCTTTCTTT. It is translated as CASSSQGDTEAFF. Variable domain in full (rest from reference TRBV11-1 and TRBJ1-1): EAEVAQSPRYKITEKSQAVAFWCDPISGHATLYWYRQILGQGPELLVQFQDESVVDDSQLPKDRFSAERLKGVDSTLKIQPAELGDSAMYLCASSSQGDTEAFFGQGTRLTVV.

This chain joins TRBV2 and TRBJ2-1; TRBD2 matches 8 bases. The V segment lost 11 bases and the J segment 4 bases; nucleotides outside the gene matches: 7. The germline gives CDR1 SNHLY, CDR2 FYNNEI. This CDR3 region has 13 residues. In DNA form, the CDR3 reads TGTGCCGGGGCCAGCGGGGGATACAATGAGCAGTTCTTC. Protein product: CAGASGGYNEQFF.

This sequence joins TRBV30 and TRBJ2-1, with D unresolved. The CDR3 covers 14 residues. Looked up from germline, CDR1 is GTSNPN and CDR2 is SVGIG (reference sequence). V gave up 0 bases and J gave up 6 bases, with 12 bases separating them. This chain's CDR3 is CAWSVQALVNEQFF. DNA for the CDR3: TGTGCCTGGAGTGTACAAGCGTTAGTCAATGAGCAGTTCTTC.

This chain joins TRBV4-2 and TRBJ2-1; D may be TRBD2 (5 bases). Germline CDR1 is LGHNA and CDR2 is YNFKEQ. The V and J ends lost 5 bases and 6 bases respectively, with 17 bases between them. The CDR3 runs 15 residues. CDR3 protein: CASSYLRESGNEQFF. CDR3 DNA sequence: TGTGCCAGCAGCTACCTAAGGGAGAGTGGCAATGAGCAGTTCTTC.

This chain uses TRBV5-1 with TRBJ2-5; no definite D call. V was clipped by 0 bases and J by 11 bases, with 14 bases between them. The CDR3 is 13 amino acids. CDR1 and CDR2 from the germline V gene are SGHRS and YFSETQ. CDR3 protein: CASSLGLSTEQYF. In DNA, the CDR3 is TGCGCCAGCAGCTTGGGTCTCAGCACAGAGCAGTACTTC.

CDR3 nucleotides: TGTGCCAGCAGCTTGAGTGGGACAGGGCGCGGCTACACCTTC. The encoded protein is CASSLSGTGRGYTF. This chain connects TRBV7-2 to TRBJ1-2; 9 bases align to TRBD1. The CDR3 runs 14 residues. The ends lost 3 bases at V and 8 bases at J; junction bases unmatched: 7. In germline, CDR1 is SGHTA, CDR2 FQGNSA.

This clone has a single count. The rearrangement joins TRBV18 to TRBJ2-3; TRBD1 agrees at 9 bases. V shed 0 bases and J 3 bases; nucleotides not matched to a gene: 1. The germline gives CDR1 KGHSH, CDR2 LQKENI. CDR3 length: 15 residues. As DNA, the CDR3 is TGTGCCAGCTCACCACCGGGACAGGGAACAGATACGCAGTATTTT. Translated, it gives CASSPPGQGTDTQYF.

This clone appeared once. CDR3 sequence: CASSHGLAGGRGTDTQYF. CDR3 in DNA: TGTGCCAGCAGCCACGGACTAGCGGGGGGGCGTGGCACAGATACGCAGTATTTT. V usage is TRBV4-2 and J usage is TRBJ2-3, with 15 bases aligning to TRBD2. J lost 1 base, V lost 3 bases, and 5 bases had no gene match. Germline CDR1 is LGHNA and CDR2 is YNFKEQ. This CDR3 has 18 amino acids.

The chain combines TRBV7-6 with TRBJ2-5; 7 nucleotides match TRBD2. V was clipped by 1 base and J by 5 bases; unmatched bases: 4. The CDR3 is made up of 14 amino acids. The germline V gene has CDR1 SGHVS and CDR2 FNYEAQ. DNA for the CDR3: TGTGCCAGCAGCTTAGGCGGGAGCCTGGAGACCCAGTACTTC. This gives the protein CASSLGGSLETQYF. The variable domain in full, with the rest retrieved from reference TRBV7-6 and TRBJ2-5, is GAGVSQSPRYKVTKRGQDVALRCDPISGHVSLYWYRQALGQGPEFLTYFNYEAQQDKSGLPNDRFSAERPEGSISTLTIQRTEQRDSAMYRCASSLGGSLETQYFGPGTRLLVL.

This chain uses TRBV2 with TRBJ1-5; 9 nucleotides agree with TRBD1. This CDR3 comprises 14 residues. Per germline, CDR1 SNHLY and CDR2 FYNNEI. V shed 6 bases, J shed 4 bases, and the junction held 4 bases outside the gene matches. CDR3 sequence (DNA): TGTGCCAGCAGCCTGACAGGGGGGAATCAGCCCCAGCATTTT. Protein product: CASSLTGGNQPQHF.

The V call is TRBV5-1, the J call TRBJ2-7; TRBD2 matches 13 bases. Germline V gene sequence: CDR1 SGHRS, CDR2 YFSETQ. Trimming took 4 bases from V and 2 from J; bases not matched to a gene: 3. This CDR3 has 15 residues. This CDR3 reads CASSKLAGGPYEQYF. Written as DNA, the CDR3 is TGCGCCAGCAGCAAACTAGCGGGAGGGCCCTACGAGCAGTACTTC. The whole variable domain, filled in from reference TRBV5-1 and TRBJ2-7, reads KAGVTQTPRYLIKTRGQQVTLSCSPISGHRSVSWYQQTPGQGLQFLFEYFSETQRNKGNFPGRFSGRQFSNSRSEMNVSTLELGDSALYLCASSKLAGGPYEQYFGPGTRLTVT.

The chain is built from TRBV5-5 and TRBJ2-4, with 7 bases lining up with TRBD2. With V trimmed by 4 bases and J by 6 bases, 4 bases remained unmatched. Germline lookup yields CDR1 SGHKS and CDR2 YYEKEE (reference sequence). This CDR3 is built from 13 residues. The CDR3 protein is CASSTGRINIQYF. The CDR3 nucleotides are TGTGCCAGCAGCACCGGGAGGATAAACATTCAGTACTTC. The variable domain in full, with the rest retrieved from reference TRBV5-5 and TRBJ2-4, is DAGVTQSPTHLIKTRGQQVTLRCSPISGHKSVSWYQQVLGQGPQFIFQYYEKEERGRGNFPDRFSARQFPNYSSELNVNALLLGDSALYLCASSTGRINIQYFGAGTRLSVL.

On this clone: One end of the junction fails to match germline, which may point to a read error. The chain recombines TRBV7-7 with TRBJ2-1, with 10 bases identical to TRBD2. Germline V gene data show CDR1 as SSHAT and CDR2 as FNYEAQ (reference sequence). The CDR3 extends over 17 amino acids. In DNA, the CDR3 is TGTGCTAGCAGCCCACAAGCGGGAGGGGCCTCCTACAATGAGCAGTTCTTC. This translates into CASSPQAGGASYNEQFF.

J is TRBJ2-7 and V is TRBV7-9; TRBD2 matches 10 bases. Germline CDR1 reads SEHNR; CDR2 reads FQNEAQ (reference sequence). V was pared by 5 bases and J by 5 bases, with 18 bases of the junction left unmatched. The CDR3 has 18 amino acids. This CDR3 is CASSQTGLAGAYMDEQYF. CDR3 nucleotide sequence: TGTGCCAGCAGCCAAACGGGGCTAGCGGGAGCTTACATGGACGAGCAGTACTTC.

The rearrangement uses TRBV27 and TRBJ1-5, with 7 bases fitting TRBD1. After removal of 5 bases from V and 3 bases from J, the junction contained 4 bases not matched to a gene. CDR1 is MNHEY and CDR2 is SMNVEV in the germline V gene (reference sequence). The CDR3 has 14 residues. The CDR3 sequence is CASSLDRDNQPQHF. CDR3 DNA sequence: TGTGCCAGCAGTCTTGACAGGGACAATCAGCCCCAGCATTTT.

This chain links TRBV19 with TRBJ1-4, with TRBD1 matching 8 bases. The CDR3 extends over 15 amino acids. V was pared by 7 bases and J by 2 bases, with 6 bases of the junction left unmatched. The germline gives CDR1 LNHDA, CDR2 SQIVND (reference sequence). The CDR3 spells CASIDRGVTNEKLFF. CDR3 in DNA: TGTGCCAGTATCGACAGGGGAGTTACTAATGAAAAACTGTTTTTT.

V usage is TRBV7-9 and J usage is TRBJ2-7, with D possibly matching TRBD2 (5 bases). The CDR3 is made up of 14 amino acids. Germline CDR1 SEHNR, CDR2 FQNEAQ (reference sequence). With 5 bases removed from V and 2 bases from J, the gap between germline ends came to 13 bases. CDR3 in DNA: TGTGCCAGCAGCCGCGGGCGGCCTCCCTACGAGCAGTACTTC. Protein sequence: CASSRGRPPYEQYF.

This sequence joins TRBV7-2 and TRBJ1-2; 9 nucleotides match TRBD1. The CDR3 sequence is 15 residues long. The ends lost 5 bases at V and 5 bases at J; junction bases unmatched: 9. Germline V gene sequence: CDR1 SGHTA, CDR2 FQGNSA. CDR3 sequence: CASSIQGARNYGYTF. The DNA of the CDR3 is TGTGCCAGCAGCATACAGGGGGCTAGGAATTATGGCTACACCTTC.

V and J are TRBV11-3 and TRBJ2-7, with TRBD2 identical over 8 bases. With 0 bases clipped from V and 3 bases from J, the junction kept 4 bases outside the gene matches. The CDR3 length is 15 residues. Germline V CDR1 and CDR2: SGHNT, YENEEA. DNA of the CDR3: TGTGCCAGCAGCTTAGAAAGCGGGAGTGACTACGAGCAGTACTTC. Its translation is CASSLESGSDYEQYF.

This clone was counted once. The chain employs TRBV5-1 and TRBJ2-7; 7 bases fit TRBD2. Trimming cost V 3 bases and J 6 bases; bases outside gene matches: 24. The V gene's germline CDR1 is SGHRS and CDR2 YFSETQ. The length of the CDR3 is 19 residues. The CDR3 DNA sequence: TGCGCCAGCAGCTACATAAGCGGGGACGCGTACGTAAACCCCCGCGAGCAGTACTTC. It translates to CASSYISGDAYVNPREQYF.

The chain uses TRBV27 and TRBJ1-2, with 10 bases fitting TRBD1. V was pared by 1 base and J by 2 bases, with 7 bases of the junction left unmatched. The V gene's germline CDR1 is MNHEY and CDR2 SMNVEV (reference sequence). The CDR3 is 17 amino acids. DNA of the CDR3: TGTGCCAGCAGTTTATGGGGGACAGGGGATTACAACTATGGCTACACCTTC. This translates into CASSLWGTGDYNYGYTF.

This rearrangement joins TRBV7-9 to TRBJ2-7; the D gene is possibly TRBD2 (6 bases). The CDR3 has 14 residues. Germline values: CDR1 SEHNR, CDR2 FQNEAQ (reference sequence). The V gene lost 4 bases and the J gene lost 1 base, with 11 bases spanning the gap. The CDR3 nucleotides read TGTGCCAGCAGCTCCTCCGGGACTTCCTACGAGCAGTACTTC. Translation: CASSSSGTSYEQYF.

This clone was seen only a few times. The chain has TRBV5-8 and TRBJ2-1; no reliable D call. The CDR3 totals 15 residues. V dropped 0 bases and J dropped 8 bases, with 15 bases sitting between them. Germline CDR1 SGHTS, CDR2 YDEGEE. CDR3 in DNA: TGTGCCAGCAGCTTGGGAAATCTATACCCGGATGAGCAGTTCTTC. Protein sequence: CASSLGNLYPDEQFF. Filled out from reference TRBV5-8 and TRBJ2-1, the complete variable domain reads EAGVTQSPTHLIKTRGQQATLRCSPISGHTSVYWYQQALGLGLQFLLWYDEGEERNRGNFPPRFSGRQFPNYSSELNVNALELEDSALYLCASSLGNLYPDEQFFGPGTRLTVL.

CDR3 sequence reads: CSVPGPRGETQYF. CDR3 bases: TGCAGCGTCCCCGGTCCCCGGGGAGAGACCCAGTACTTC. The V gene is TRBV29-1, the J gene TRBJ2-5; D is possibly TRBD2 (5 bases). V shed 6 bases and J shed 4 bases, with 15 bases lying between them. Germline V gene sequence: CDR1 SQVTM, CDR2 ANQGSEA. This CDR3 comprises 13 residues.

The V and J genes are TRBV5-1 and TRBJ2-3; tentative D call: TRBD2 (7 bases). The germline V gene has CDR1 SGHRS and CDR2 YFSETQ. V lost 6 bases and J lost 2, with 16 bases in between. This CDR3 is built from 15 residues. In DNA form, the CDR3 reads TGCGCCAGCACCCTTTGGGGGGGCCACACAGATACGCAGTATTTT. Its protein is CASTLWGGHTDTQYF.

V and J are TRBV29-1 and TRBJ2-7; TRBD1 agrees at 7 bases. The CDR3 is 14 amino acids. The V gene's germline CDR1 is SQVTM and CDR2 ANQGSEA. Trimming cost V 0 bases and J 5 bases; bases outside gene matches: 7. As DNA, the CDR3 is TGCAGCGTTGAAGATAGAAGTACAGGGGACGAGCAGTACTTC. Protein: CSVEDRSTGDEQYF.